The source of this T cell receptor beta chain is a study of OX40 agonist ivuxolimab in advanced cancers. The CDR3 consists of 13 residues. Trimming cost V 7 bases and J 1 base, with 10 bases left between them. Germline V lookup: CDR1 LNHDA, CDR2 SQIVND (reference sequence). Study findings and constraints: The specificity for antigen of the expanded peripheral T cells was not determined. Expanded clones were, on average, more numerous among CD8+ T cells than CD4+.

Of note for this clone: The antigen is not known.

TCRdb's copy holds only in-frame clones and misses some; the assay was immunoSEQ multiplex PCR. The profile shows tens of thousands of clones, about 85% of them singletons. Here the sequenced sample was CD4+ or CD8+ T cells sorted from blood, taken in a trial of the OX40 agonist ivuxolimab. The sequence derives from an adult with an advanced solid tumor such as melanoma, head and neck, liver or kidney cancer. This chain connects TRBV19 to TRBJ1-1, with no clear D. The CDR3 DNA reads as TGTGCCAGTAAGCTCCGACAGAACACTGAAGCTTTCTTT. Protein product: CASKLRQNTEAFF.